This paragraph reports one T cell receptor (beta chain). The sample belongs to a study of blood T cell repertoires in COVID-19. Across the study: COVID-19 samples, acute and convalescent, were from the United States, Italy and Spain. PBMCs, B-cell-depleted T cells, or T cells provided the cDNA or gDNA that made up the material.

The junction had 5 bases not matched to a gene; V was cut back by 4 bases and J by 2 bases. CDR3 size: 15 residues. Germline-derived CDR1 and CDR2 are MNHEY and SMNVEV (reference sequence). Per the original data handling: Nucleated cell number was recorded as an estimate derived from reference gene primer amplification. Sequencing used immunoSEQ multiplex PCR; TCRdb keeps in-frame clones, though not all of them. That table furnishes V, J and clone size, whereas the DNA furnished D and trimming. Among over 100,000 clones listed, approximately 80% were seen once. The source material was peripheral blood. The clonotype was recovered from a woman aged 55-69 years with active or convalescent COVID-19. The genes are TRBV27 and TRBJ2-7, with 10 bases matching TRBD1. The CDR3 nucleotides read TGTGCCAGCAGTTCGGGACAGGGGAGAACCTACGAGCAGTACTTC. Translated, it gives CASSSGQGRTYEQYF.